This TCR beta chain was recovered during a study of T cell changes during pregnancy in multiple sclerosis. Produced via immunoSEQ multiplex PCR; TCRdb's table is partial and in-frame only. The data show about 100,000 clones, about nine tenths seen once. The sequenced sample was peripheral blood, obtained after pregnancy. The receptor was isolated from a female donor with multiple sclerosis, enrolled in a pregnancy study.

For the CDR3, the DNA is TGCAGCGTCCTTAACAGGGGAGCACCGTCAGATACGCAGTATTTT. Translation: CSVLNRGAPSDTQYF. The gene calls are TRBV29-1 and TRBJ2-3, with 7 bases identical to TRBD1. The CDR3 is 15 amino acids. Looked up from germline, CDR1 is SQVTM and CDR2 is ANQGSEA. The junction had 13 bases not matched to a gene; V was cut back by 6 bases and J by 4 bases.